A single sample gave rise to the 16 T cell receptor beta chains below, sequenced in a study of graft-versus-host responses after intestinal transplantation. Clones were read by immunoSEQ multiplex PCR, and TCRdb kept only the in-frame ones, dropping some. This table holds 50,000 to 75,000 clones, 90% to 95% found once. The antigens for these receptors are not known. The sequencing used unstimulated CD8+ T cells sorted from spleen or lymph node cells, collected before transplant. These receptors all come from a human donor who was the organ donor for an intestinal transplant.

The chain has TRBV6-1 and TRBJ2-7; TRBD1 is a possible D gene (5 bases). There are 14 residues in the CDR3. V was cut by 2 bases and J by 2 bases, with 10 bases left in between. Germline assignment: CDR1 MNHNS and CDR2 SASEGT. The CDR3 here is CASSESGKPYEQYF. Here the CDR3 DNA reads TGTGCCAGCAGTGAATCAGGGAAACCCTACGAGCAGTACTTC.

The chain links TRBV10-1 to TRBJ2-5; 8 bases align to TRBD2. This CDR3 has 16 residues. Trimming removed 0 bases from V and 3 bases from J; junction bases left unmatched: 6. Germline-derived CDR1 and CDR2 are WNHNN and SYGVQD (reference sequence). The DNA of the CDR3 is TGCGCCAGCAGTGAGTCCCCGGGAGGGCCGGAAGAGACCCAGTACTTC. This sequence encodes CASSESPGGPEETQYF.

The chain couples TRBV14 to TRBJ2-5; no reliable D call. The DNA end favors TRBJ2-7, so the J call may be wrong. The germline V gene has CDR1 SGHDN and CDR2 FVKESK. The CDR3 totals 13 residues. CDR3 sequence reads: CASSQGSFAEQYF. CDR3 bases: TGTGCCAGCAGCCAAGGGTCCTTCGCCGAGCAGTACTTC.

V and J are TRBV6-5 and TRBJ1-4; tentative D call: TRBD1 (6 bases). Looked up from germline, CDR1 is MNHEY and CDR2 is SVGAGI. The CDR3 runs 14 residues. V lost 4 bases and J lost 7, with 13 bases in between. CDR3 sequence reads: CASSSDRGSEKLFF. DNA of the CDR3: TGTGCCAGCAGTTCGGACAGAGGAAGTGAAAAACTGTTTTTT.

This rearrangement joins TRBV28 to TRBJ2-2; D is undetermined. Germline V gives CDR1 MDHEN, CDR2 SYDVKM. The CDR3 has 11 residues. V lost 1 base to trimming and J lost 9 bases, with 3 bases between them. CDR3 bases: TGTGCCAGCAGTTTATCTCGGGAGCTGTTTTTT. As protein: CASSLSRELFF.

This chain connects TRBV5-6 to TRBJ2-1, with D uncertain. There are 17 residues in the CDR3. V was clipped by 1 base and J by 5 bases, with 19 bases between them. The germline V gene encodes CDR1 SGHDT and CDR2 YYEEEE. CDR3 residues: CASSLRQWVREDNEQFF. CDR3 DNA sequence: TGTGCCAGCAGCTTGCGGCAGTGGGTTCGAGAGGACAATGAGCAGTTCTTC. The full variable domain, its missing parts supplied by reference TRBV5-6 and TRBJ2-1, is DAGVTQSPTHLIKTRGQQVTLRCSPKSGHDTVSWYQQALGQGPQFIFQYYEEEERQRGNFPDRFSGHQFPNYSSELNVNALLLGDSALYLCASSLRQWVREDNEQFFGPGTRLTVL.

V and J are TRBV5-8 and TRBJ1-1; tentatively, D is TRBD1 (6 bases). The V gene's germline CDR1 is SGHTS and CDR2 YDEGEE. This CDR3 contains 14 residues. Trimming left V 2 bases short and J 3 bases short, with 11 bases between. CDR3 loop: CASSLEDRHTEAFF. The CDR3 DNA reads TGTGCCAGCAGCTTAGAAGACAGGCACACTGAAGCTTTCTTT.

The chain recombines TRBV9 with TRBJ2-3; 11 bases line up with TRBD2. Germline V CDR1 and CDR2: SGDLS, YYNGEE. The junction had 6 bases not matched to a gene; V was cut back by 3 bases and J by 0 bases. The CDR3 loop spans 17 amino acids. The CDR3 nucleotides are TGTGCCAGCAGCGCCGCCGGGACTAGCGGAAGCACAGATACGCAGTATTTT. It is translated as CASSAAGTSGSTDTQYF. The variable domain in full, with the rest retrieved from reference TRBV9 and TRBJ2-3, is DSGVTQTPKHLITATGQRVTLRCSPRSGDLSVYWYQQSLDQGLQFLIQYYNGEERAKGNILERFSAQQFPDLHSELNLSSLELGDSALYFCASSAAGTSGSTDTQYFGPGTRLTVL.

The rearrangement uses TRBV7-3 and TRBJ2-1, with 9 bases that match TRBD1. The ends lost 5 bases at V and 6 bases at J; junction bases unmatched: 11. Germline V CDR1 and CDR2: SGHTA, FQGTGA. The CDR3 runs 16 residues. CDR3 residues: CASSNSGDREPNEQFF. The CDR3 region has the DNA TGTGCCAGCAGCAATTCTGGGGACAGGGAACCCAATGAGCAGTTCTTC. Supplemented by reference TRBV7-3 and TRBJ2-1, the full variable domain reads GAGVSQTPSNKVTEKGKYVELRCDPISGHTALYWYRQSLGQGPEFLIYFQGTGAADDSGLPNDRFFAVRPEGSVSTLKIQRTERGDSAVYLCASSNSGDREPNEQFFGPGTRLTVL.

This clone was seen only a few times. The chain couples TRBV7-2 to TRBJ2-7; tentatively, D is TRBD2 (6 bases). Germline values: CDR1 SGHTA, CDR2 FQGNSA. Trimming cost V 0 bases and J 4 bases, with 16 bases left between them. The CDR3 consists of 16 residues. CDR3 bases: TGTGCCAGCAGCTTAGCTCCGGGGGAACTGAAGTACGAGCAGTACTTC. Its translation: CASSLAPGELKYEQYF.

The chain uses TRBV28 and TRBJ1-2, with 8 positions matching TRBD1. The CDR3 runs to 17 residues. The V and J ends lost 6 bases and 4 bases, in that order; junction bases with no gene match: 16. Germline assignment: CDR1 MDHEN and CDR2 SYDVKM. The CDR3 loop is CASSRRITTGVGYGYTF. DNA for the CDR3: TGTGCCAGCAGCCGCCGAATCACGACAGGGGTGGGCTATGGCTACACCTTC.

This clone has more than one count but fewer than ten. The chain is built from TRBV19 and TRBJ2-1, with 8 bases that match TRBD2. This CDR3 has 15 amino acids. Germline CDR1 and CDR2: LNHDA and SQIVND (reference sequence). V lost 2 bases and J lost 0; bases outside the gene matches: 0. The CDR3 nucleotides read TGTGCCAGTAGTATAAGCGGGAGCTCCTACAATGAGCAGTTCTTC. As protein: CASSISGSSYNEQFF.

The V gene is TRBV6-5, the J gene TRBJ1-2; D remains unclear. The germline CDR1 and CDR2 sequences are MNHEY and SVGAGI. The CDR3 is made up of 12 amino acids. Trimming removed 11 bases at V and 7 bases at J, with 17 bases between. CDR3 region: CAGPASVGGYTF. CDR3 bases: TGTGCCGGGCCGGCGTCAGTGGGTGGCTACACCTTC.

CDR3 bases: TGTGCCAGCAGTCCCCGGACTAGCGGGGTGACAGATACGCAGTATTTT. It codes for CASSPRTSGVTDTQYF. This sequence joins TRBV27 and TRBJ2-3; 12 bases match TRBD2. This CDR3 is 16 amino acids long. Germline CDR1 and CDR2: MNHEY and SMNVEV (reference sequence). J was trimmed by 3 bases and V by 5 bases; bases with no gene match: 6.

The V call is TRBV7-9, the J call TRBJ2-7, with D perhaps TRBD2 (5 bases). V shed 3 bases and J shed 7 bases, with 10 bases lying between them. Looked up from germline, CDR1 is SEHNR and CDR2 is FQNEAQ (reference sequence). This CDR3 spans 12 amino acids. The CDR3 DNA reads as TGTGCCAGCAGCTTTTATCGGAGGGAGCAGTACTTC. It yields the protein CASSFYRREQYF.

For the CDR3, the DNA is TGTGCCAGCAGGGGGGCTGAAGCTTTCTTT. Protein sequence: CASRGAEAFF. The chain employs TRBV19 and TRBJ1-1; 7 bases agree with TRBD1. The CDR3 covers 10 residues. V was pared by 9 bases and J by 6 bases, with 1 base of the junction left unmatched. In germline, CDR1 is LNHDA, CDR2 SQIVND (reference sequence).